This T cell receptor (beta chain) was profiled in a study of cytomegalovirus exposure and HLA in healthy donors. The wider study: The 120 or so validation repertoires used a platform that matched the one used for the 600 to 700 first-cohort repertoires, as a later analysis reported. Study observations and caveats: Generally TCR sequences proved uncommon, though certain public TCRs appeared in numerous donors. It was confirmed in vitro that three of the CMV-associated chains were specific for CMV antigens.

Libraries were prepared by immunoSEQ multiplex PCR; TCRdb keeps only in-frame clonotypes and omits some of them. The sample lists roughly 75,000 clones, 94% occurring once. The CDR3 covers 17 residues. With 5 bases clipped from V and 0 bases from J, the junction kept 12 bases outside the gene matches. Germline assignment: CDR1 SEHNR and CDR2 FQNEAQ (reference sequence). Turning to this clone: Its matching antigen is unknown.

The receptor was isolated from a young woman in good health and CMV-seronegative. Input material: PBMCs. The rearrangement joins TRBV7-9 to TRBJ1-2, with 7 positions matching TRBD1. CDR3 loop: CASSPAGQRLANYGYTF. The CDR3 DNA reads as TGTGCCAGCAGCCCTGCGGGACAGAGGTTAGCTAACTATGGCTACACCTTC. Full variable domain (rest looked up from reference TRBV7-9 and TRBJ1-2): DTGVSQNPRHKITKRGQNVTFRCDPISEHNRLYWYRQTLGQGPEFLTYFQNEAQLEKSRLLSDRFSAERPKGSFSTLEIQRTEQGDSAMYLCASSPAGQRLANYGYTFGSGTRLTVV.